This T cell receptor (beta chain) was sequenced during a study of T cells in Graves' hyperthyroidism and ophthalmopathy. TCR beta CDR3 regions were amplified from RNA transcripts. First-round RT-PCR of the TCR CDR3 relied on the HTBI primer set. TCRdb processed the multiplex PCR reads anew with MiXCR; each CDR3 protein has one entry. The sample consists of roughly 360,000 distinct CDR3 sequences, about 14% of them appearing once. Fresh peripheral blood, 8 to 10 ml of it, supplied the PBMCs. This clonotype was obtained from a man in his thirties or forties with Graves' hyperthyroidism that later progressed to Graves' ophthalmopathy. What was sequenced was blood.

The CDR3, as DNA: TGTGCCAGCAGCCGCTTCCCGGGGGAAAACTACGAGCAGTACTTC. Translation gives CASSRFPGENYEQYF. The chain combines TRBV12-3 or TRBV12-4 with TRBJ2-7; perhaps TRBD2 as D (6 bases). This CDR3 region has 15 residues. V was cut by 6 bases and J by 3 bases, with 18 bases left in between.